This entry lists 20 T cell receptor beta chains sequenced from one sample in a study of blood T cells in healthy people across ages. The authors ran a second PCR of about 7 to 11 cycles using a sample-barcoded 5' primer and a J-beta primer mix. TCRdb re-called the 5' RACE reads through MiXCR, storing one row per CDR3 protein. The sample shows roughly 700,000 distinct CDR3 sequences, roughly 32% of them seen only once. Sequencing input: blood. The receptors stem from a woman of 80 years or more in good health.

This clonotype was seen many times. The chain has TRBV7-3 and TRBJ1-1, with a possible D match to TRBD1 (6 bases). This CDR3 has 16 residues. Germline loops: CDR1 SGHTA, CDR2 FQGTGA. Trimming removed 2 bases at V and 2 bases at J, with 15 bases between. CDR3 nucleotides: TGTGCCAGCAGCTTACGGGGGCTTTCGGTAAACACTGAAGCTTTCTTT. It encodes CASSLRGLSVNTEAFF. Drawing the rest from reference TRBV7-3 and TRBJ1-1, the complete variable domain is GAGVSQTPSNKVTEKGKYVELRCDPISGHTALYWYRQSLGQGPEFLIYFQGTGAADDSGLPNDRFFAVRPEGSVSTLKIQRTERGDSAVYLCASSLRGLSVNTEAFFGQGTRLTVV.

This clonotype showed up many times. The CDR3: CASSPRTVGSNEQFF. The CDR3 coding sequence is TGTGCCAGCAGCCCTAGGACAGTCGGCTCCAATGAGCAGTTCTTC. The chain carries TRBV13 and TRBJ2-1, with a possible D match to TRBD1 (6 bases). Germline CDR1 and CDR2: PRHDT and FYEKMQ (reference sequence). This CDR3 is built from 15 residues. Trimming shortened V by 5 bases and J by 6 bases, and 17 bases separated the two germline ends.

The genes are TRBV20-1 and TRBJ2-5, with 7 bases fitting TRBD1. There are 14 residues in the CDR3. Germline V gene data show CDR1 as DFQATT and CDR2 as SNEGSKA (reference sequence). Germline trimming cut 6 bases from V and 2 bases from J; bases unmatched to any gene: 9. The CDR3 is CSAGGGPMQETQYF. CDR3 in DNA: TGCAGTGCAGGGGGCGGGCCGATGCAAGAGACCCAGTACTTC.

This clonotype was detected many times. V usage is TRBV11-2 and J usage is TRBJ2-3; 9 nucleotides line up with TRBD2. The CDR3 extends over 14 amino acids. Trimming removed 5 bases from V and 5 bases from J; junction bases left unmatched: 5. The germline V gene has CDR1 SGHAT and CDR2 FQNNGV. The CDR3 is CASSGGLARDTQYF. The CDR3 DNA reads as TGTGCCAGCAGCGGTGGACTAGCGAGAGATACGCAGTATTTT.

This clonotype was counted between two and nine times. This sequence joins TRBV6-5 and TRBJ1-2; no firm D call. The germline V gene encodes CDR1 MNHEY and CDR2 SVGAGI. The V end was cut by 0 bases, the J end by 4 bases, with 9 bases between. This CDR3 region has 14 residues. In nucleotides, the CDR3 is TGTGCCAGCAGTTACTCGAGGCCAGCCTATGGCTACACCTTC. This codes for CASSYSRPAYGYTF.

V usage is TRBV28 and J usage is TRBJ2-1, with D possibly being TRBD2 (5 bases). The ends were cut back, 2 bases at V and 6 bases at J, with 11 bases in the middle. Germline loops: CDR1 MDHEN, CDR2 SYDVKM. The CDR3 has 14 amino acids. CDR3 region: CASSLTRRFNEQFF. CDR3 nucleotide sequence: TGTGCCAGCAGTTTAACTAGACGTTTCAATGAGCAGTTCTTC. Filled out from reference TRBV28 and TRBJ2-1, the complete variable domain reads DVKVTQSSRYLVKRTGEKVFLECVQDMDHENMFWYRQDPGLGLRLIYFSYDVKMKEKGDIPEGYSVSREKKERFSLILESASTNQTSMYLCASSLTRRFNEQFFGPGTRLTVL.

The rearrangement joins TRBV5-1 to TRBJ2-3; D unclear. The V gene's germline CDR1 is SGHRS and CDR2 YFSETQ. This CDR3 is 14 amino acids long. With 0 bases removed from V and 7 bases from J, the gap between germline ends came to 12 bases. The CDR3 reads CASSLGTDAYTQYF. CDR3 sequence (DNA): TGCGCCAGCAGCTTGGGAACAGACGCATATACGCAGTATTTT.

This clonotype occurred once. This may be a read error, as it is one base from a much larger clone. The gene calls are TRBV9 and TRBJ1-1; D might be TRBD1 (5 bases). CDR3 length: 14 amino acids. Germline values: CDR1 SGDLS, CDR2 YYNGEE. CDR3 protein: CASGVRQKNTEAFF. The CDR3, as DNA: TGTGCCAGCGGCGTACGACAGAAGAACACTGAAGCTTTCTTT.

This clonotype was seen many times. The chain combines TRBV20-1 with TRBJ2-5, with 7 bases identical to TRBD2. Germline CDR1 is DFQATT and CDR2 is SNEGSKA (reference sequence). The V gene end was trimmed by 2 bases and the J gene end by 1 base; junction bases not matched to a gene: 7. The CDR3 is 15 amino acids. CDR3 region: CSARFSGGFQETQYF. The CDR3, as DNA: TGCAGTGCTAGATTCTCCGGGGGGTTCCAAGAGACCCAGTACTTC.

This chain joins TRBV6-2 or TRBV6-3 and TRBJ2-5; TRBD2 is a possible D gene (6 bases). Near its end, the DNA agrees better with TRBJ2-7, so the J call may be wrong. Germline lookup yields CDR1 MNHEY and CDR2 SVGEGT. The CDR3 is made up of 15 amino acids. The CDR3 region is CASSQPGRGTCEQYF. The CDR3 DNA follows: TGTGCCAGCAGCCAACCGGGACGGGGGACCTGCGAGCAGTACTTC.

This clonotype was counted ten times or more. This chain connects TRBV20-1 to TRBJ2-7; no reliable D call. The V gene lost 1 base and the J gene lost 4 bases, with 5 bases spanning the gap. The germline V gene has CDR1 DFQATT and CDR2 SNEGSKA (reference sequence). The CDR3 spans 11 residues. This CDR3 is CSARALYEQYF. The CDR3 bases are TGCAGTGCTAGAGCACTGTACGAGCAGTACTTC.

This clonotype was recorded many times. The chain is built from TRBV6-2 or TRBV6-3 and TRBJ1-1; the D gene is possibly TRBD1 (5 bases). This CDR3 contains 12 residues. V lost 5 bases to trimming and J lost 7 bases, with 11 bases between them. In germline, CDR1 is MNHEY, CDR2 SVGEGT. The CDR3 spells CASSRGPSEAFF. For the CDR3, the DNA is TGTGCCAGCAGTCGGGGACCGAGTGAAGCTTTCTTT.

On this clonotype itself: Its ends do not fully match the called genes, so a read error is possible. The chain has TRBV29-1 and TRBJ1-2; D unclear. The V gene's germline CDR1 is SQVTM and CDR2 ANQGSEA. This CDR3 region has 11 residues. The CDR3 bases are TGCAGCGCCGGTAGTGACTATAGCTACACCTTC. This translates into CSAGSDYSYTF. Complete variable domain (other parts from reference TRBV29-1 and TRBJ1-2): SAVISQKPSRDICQRGTSLTIQCQVDSQVTMMFWYRQQPGQSLTLIATANQGSEATYESGFVIDKFPISRPNLTFSTLTVSNMSPEDSSIYLCSAGSDYSYTFGSGTRLTVV.

J is TRBJ2-1 and V is TRBV4-3, with 11 bases identical to TRBD2. The CDR3 is made up of 15 amino acids. The V segment lost 2 bases and the J segment 7 bases; nucleotides outside the gene matches: 4. The V gene's germline CDR1 is LGHNA and CDR2 YSLEER. The CDR3 nucleotides read TGCGCCAGCAGCCAACAACTAGCGGGGGCTAATGAGCAGTTCTTC. It yields the protein CASSQQLAGANEQFF.

The rearrangement joins TRBV25-1 to TRBJ2-5; TRBD1 is a possible D gene (5 bases). Germline CDR1 reads MGHDK; CDR2 reads SYGVNS. This CDR3 has 17 amino acids. V lost 1 base to trimming and J lost 2 bases, with 17 bases between them. This CDR3 reads CASSESGLGFKQETQYF. The DNA of the CDR3 is TGTGCCAGCAGTGAATCAGGGTTAGGATTCAAGCAAGAGACCCAGTACTTC.

This clonotype was counted ten times or more. The rearrangement joins TRBV12-3 or TRBV12-4 to TRBJ2-5; 8 bases map to TRBD1. V dropped 4 bases and J dropped 11; count of bases not matched to a gene: 6. The CDR3 is made up of 12 amino acids. CDR3 bases: TGTGCCAGCAGTTCAACAGGGGGGAAGCAGTACTTC. Translated, it gives CASSSTGGKQYF.

The V and J genes are TRBV7-9 and TRBJ2-7; 7 bases align to TRBD2. The trim removed 2 bases at V and 3 bases at J, leaving 1 base unmatched. Per the germline V gene, CDR1 is SEHNR and CDR2 is FQNEAQ (reference sequence). The CDR3 has 13 residues. CDR3 residues: CASSLQRDYEQYF. CDR3 DNA: TGTGCCAGCAGCTTACAGCGGGACTACGAGCAGTACTTC.

Points on this clonotype: This may be a read error: a much more frequent sequence differs by one nucleotide. The genes are TRBV7-2 and TRBJ2-1; D may be TRBD1 (6 bases). The CDR3 runs to 14 residues. Germline V gene sequence: CDR1 SGHTA, CDR2 FQGNSA. The CDR3 nucleotides are TGTGCCTGCAGCTTCAGGGGCAGGTACAATGAGCAGTTCTTC. It encodes CACSFRGRYNEQFF.

The sample holds many counts of this clonotype. V and J are TRBV7-9 and TRBJ2-3; D remains ambiguous. The CDR3 runs 14 residues. CDR1 is SEHNR, CDR2 FQNEAQ, per germline (reference sequence). Trimming left V 1 base short and J 1 base short, with 6 bases between. CDR3 nucleotide sequence: TGTGCCAGCAGCTTAGTTGACGGCACAGATACGCAGTATTTT. Residues: CASSLVDGTDTQYF.

As for this clonotype: The CDR3 ends on some other residue instead of the conserved phenylalanine or tryptophan, so this is likely a read error. The chain recombines TRBV5-6 with TRBJ2-7; 10 bases are shared with TRBD1. Trimming at V came to 3 bases and at J to 4 bases, leaving 4 bases not matched to a gene. The CDR3 loop spans 14 amino acids. Per the germline V gene, CDR1 is SGHDT and CDR2 is YYEEEE. The DNA of the CDR3 is TGTGCCAGCAGCTGGGGGACAGGGGTATACGAGCAGTACCTC. This translates into CASSWGTGVYEQYL.